Described below is a single T cell receptor (beta chain) sequence and its context. What antigen it recognizes has not been identified. A much larger clone lies a single base off, so this may be a read error. The germline V gene encodes CDR1 LGHNA and CDR2 YNFKEQ. The V end loses 0 bases and the J end loses 4 bases, and a stretch of 21 bases separates them. The CDR3 runs 18 amino acids, cysteine and phenylalanine included. The entry retains the CDR3 DNA only, 54 bases that are in frame from base 1. This record comes from a study of glioma-infiltrating T cells (dated by TCRdb to about 2016). Study-level background: Low-grade gliomas were represented by WHO grade II oligodendrogliomas or astrocytomas, and glioblastomas were represented by WHO grade IV tumors that were sampled at initial rather than recurrent diagnosis. To gauge divergence between tissue and blood T-cell populations, every tissue-infiltrating repertoire was compared against the peripheral blood repertoire from the same patient. For blood libraries, the target was about 4.5- to 11-fold sequencing coverage of about 1 million peripheral T cells. TCR alpha- and beta-chain repertoires were sequenced from glioma tissue, non-neoplastic brain tissue and matched peripheral blood mononuclear cells. Dexamethasone was administered to glioma patients for six or fewer days before surgery. Three low-grade glioma patients, roughly 8 primary glioblastoma patients and three non-glioma patients contributing non-neoplastic brain tissue were included in the paired cohort.

Immediately after resection, surgical brain or tumor specimens were cryofrozen in liquid nitrogen, and peripheral blood cells were collected at the same time. TCR alpha and beta CDR3 regions were amplified with the iRepertoire nested amplicon-rescue multiplex PCR (arm-PCR) platform from RNA. The input for one-step reverse transcription and amplification was about 100-400 ng of either tissue mRNA or PBMC total RNA. After bead purification, a secondary multiplex PCR added Illumina adapters, and libraries were gel-purified between 200 and 400 bp. Internal 6-nucleotide barcodes were carried by the libraries and were used for demultiplexing. Sequencing of the libraries was done on an Illumina MiSeq using 2x220 or 2x250 nucleotide paired-end reads. The authors processed their data as follows. Paired reads were merged with FLASH 1.2.11 and aligned to the GRCh37 human genome with BWA-MEM before extracting TRA and TRB reads. An IMGT-derived reference of cassette sequences and CDR3 motifs, with pseudogenes included, was used for V and J assignment. Reads were translated in three frames, and productive CDR3s were defined as those with a C...FGXG motif and no stop codons. A clonotype was defined as a unique combination of a V-J cassette pair and a CDR3 amino acid sequence. Reads were filtered by Hamming distance, thresholded by each sample's sequence error rate in mapped regions. TCRdb ran its own pipeline on the public reads, namely fastp trimming at Q25 and MiXCR clone calling, and kept in-frame beta chains. Each record represents a unique CDR3 protein, reported with the most common genes and DNA among its rows. The authors' filters were not applied to this entry. The sample includes 300,000 to 450,000 distinct CDR3 sequences, with roughly two fifths observed a single time. The ten biggest clones cover 12% of the sample.

The study at large found these results: A signature set of shared blood CDR3 motifs marked patients with low tissue-blood divergence and was depleted in highly divergent patients. Tissue and blood shared very few CDR3 sequences, a result attributed to high CDR3 diversity and limited sampling. Group comparisons rested on small numbers: three non-neoplastic, three low-grade glioma and about 8 glioblastoma patients. VJ-independent divergence between tissue and blood was below expectation in non-neoplastic patients but above expectation in all gliomas, especially low-grade gliomas.

This receptor was identified in a human donor with low-grade glioma or glioblastoma, undergoing nonglioma brain surgery, or in good health (not recorded which). The chain uses TRBV4-2 and TRBJ1-1, with the D gene too uncertain to name. The sample consisted of glioma tissue, nonneoplastic brain tissue, or PBMCs (not recorded which). The CDR3 region: CASSQEALEVAGRTEAFF. The sequence in DNA is TGTGCCAGCAGCCAAGAAGCCCTTGAGGTGGCTGGGCGCACTGAAGCTTTCTTT.